These T cell receptor beta chains were read from a single sample in a study of shared clonotypes between healthy human individuals. Here immunoSEQ multiplex PCR was the method, and the copy in TCRdb shows in-frame clones only, minus some. The sample contains more than 1.2 million clones, around 98.5% of which appear only once. Sequenced sample: naive CD4+ T cells sorted from blood. The receptors here all came from a man younger than 40 in good health. CDR3s include the opening cysteine and the closing phenylalanine or tryptophan. The order of the fields is J gene, D gene, V gene, clone size, CDR3 protein, CDR3 DNA. A D gene is named only where the DNA matches it firmly. For some rows the clone size is stated as once, few or many, or as a class when expanded; others skip it.

j_gene: TRBJ2-7
d_gene: TRBD2
v_gene: TRBV5-1
abundance: -
CDR3aa: CASSSFSGTPYEQYF
CDR3nt: TGCGCCAGCAGCTCTTTTAGCGGGACTCCTTACGAGCAGTACTTC

j_gene: TRBJ2-3
d_gene: -
v_gene: TRBV6-4
abundance: -
CDR3aa: CANGGSSTDTQYF
CDR3nt: TGTGCCAATGGGGGGTCCAGCACAGATACGCAGTATTTT

j_gene: TRBJ2-6
d_gene: -
v_gene: TRBV7-9
abundance: -
CDR3aa: CASSLSGAGANVLTF
CDR3nt: TGTGCCAGCAGCTTAAGTGGAGCTGGGGCCAACGTCCTGACTTTC

j_gene: TRBJ2-7
d_gene: -
v_gene: TRBV2
abundance: -
CDR3aa: CASSGGGIYEQYF
CDR3nt: TGTGCCAGCTCTGGGGGAGGAATCTACGAGCAGTACTTC

j_gene: TRBJ2-3
d_gene: -
v_gene: TRBV6-6
abundance: -
CDR3aa: CASSYSGDTQYF
CDR3nt: TGTGCCAGCAGTTACTCAGGCGATACGCAGTATTTT

j_gene: TRBJ1-1
d_gene: TRBD1
v_gene: TRBV7-9
abundance: -
CDR3aa: CALTRGRNTEAFF
CDR3nt: TGTGCCCTAACAAGGGGGCGGAACACTGAAGCTTTCTTT

j_gene: TRBJ2-3
d_gene: TRBD2
v_gene: TRBV2
abundance: -
CDR3aa: CASRERTSPDTQYF
CDR3nt: TGTGCCAGCAGAGAAAGGACTAGCCCAGATACGCAGTATTTT

j_gene: TRBJ2-1
d_gene: TRBD2
v_gene: TRBV5-4
abundance: -
CDR3aa: CASSLFGRAYGYNEQFF
CDR3nt: TGTGCCAGCAGCTTGTTCGGGAGGGCCTACGGCTACAATGAGCAGTTCTTC

j_gene: TRBJ2-1
d_gene: -
v_gene: TRBV29-1
abundance: -
CDR3aa: CSAGGLGLNEQFF
CDR3nt: TGCAGCGCCGGCGGGCTGGGGTTGAATGAGCAGTTCTTC

j_gene: TRBJ1-5
d_gene: -
v_gene: TRBV4-2
abundance: -
CDR3aa: CASSQDSPLPQPQHF
CDR3nt: TGTGCCAGCAGCCAAGACTCCCCTTTGCCCCAGCCCCAGCATTTT

j_gene: TRBJ1-3
d_gene: -
v_gene: TRBV11-2
abundance: -
CDR3aa: CASRNWGRARMDGNTIYF
CDR3nt: TGTGCCAGCAGAAATTGGGGCAGAGCACGAATGGACGGAAACACCATATATTTT

j_gene: TRBJ2-7
d_gene: TRBD2
v_gene: TRBV28
abundance: -
CDR3aa: CASRPPGLAGVNEQYF
CDR3nt: TGTGCCAGCAGGCCACCGGGACTAGCGGGAGTGAACGAGCAGTACTTC

j_gene: TRBJ1-1
d_gene: TRBD1
v_gene: TRBV6-1
abundance: -
CDR3aa: CASRTRGQGFTEAFF
CDR3nt: TGTGCCAGCAGGACTCGGGGACAGGGGTTTACTGAAGCTTTCTTT

j_gene: TRBJ2-3
d_gene: TRBD1
v_gene: TRBV5-1
abundance: -
CDR3aa: CASSRSRQGVADTQYF
CDR3nt: TGCGCCAGCAGCCGGTCTCGACAGGGGGTGGCAGATACGCAGTATTTT

j_gene: TRBJ1-4
d_gene: -
v_gene: TRBV7-9
abundance: -
CDR3aa: CASSWGDEKLFF
CDR3nt: TGTGCCAGCAGTTGGGGGGATGAAAAACTGTTTTTT

j_gene: TRBJ2-3
d_gene: TRBD1
v_gene: TRBV5-1
abundance: once
CDR3aa: CASSLQGPESTDTQYF
CDR3nt: TGCGCCAGCAGCTTACAGGGGCCCGAAAGCACAGATACGCAGTATTTT

j_gene: TRBJ1-5
d_gene: -
v_gene: TRBV9
abundance: -
CDR3aa: CASSVGTAYNQPQHF
CDR3nt: TGTGCCAGCAGCGTAGGTACAGCCTATAATCAGCCCCAGCATTTT

j_gene: TRBJ2-2
d_gene: -
v_gene: TRBV19
abundance: -
CDR3aa: CASSSIGTGELFF
CDR3nt: TGTGCCAGTAGTAGCATAGGGACCGGGGAGCTGTTTTTT

j_gene: TRBJ2-1
d_gene: TRBD2
v_gene: TRBV10-3
abundance: -
CDR3aa: CAISERDFSGNEQFF
CDR3nt: TGTGCCATCAGTGAGAGGGACTTTAGCGGGAATGAGCAGTTCTTC

j_gene: TRBJ1-2
d_gene: -
v_gene: TRBV9
abundance: -
CDR3aa: CASSREDRAGYTF
CDR3nt: TGTGCCAGCAGCCGAGAAGATAGGGCTGGCTACACCTTC

j_gene: TRBJ1-3
d_gene: -
v_gene: TRBV9
abundance: -
CDR3aa: CASSVGPRSPGDTIYF
CDR3nt: TGTGCCAGCAGCGTAGGTCCCCGATCCCCCGGGGACACCATATATTTT

j_gene: TRBJ2-7
d_gene: -
v_gene: TRBV18
abundance: -
CDR3aa: CASSPAPAYEQYF
CDR3nt: TGTGCCAGCTCACCGGCCCCGGCCTACGAGCAGTACTTC

j_gene: TRBJ2-7
d_gene: TRBD2
v_gene: TRBV2
abundance: once
CDR3aa: CASGRERDYEQYF
CDR3nt: TGTGCCAGCGGGAGGGAACGGGATTACGAGCAGTACTTC

j_gene: TRBJ2-3
d_gene: -
v_gene: TRBV5-1
abundance: -
CDR3aa: CASSAGPPTDTQYF
CDR3nt: TGCGCCAGCAGCGCGGGACCACCCACAGATACGCAGTATTTT

j_gene: TRBJ2-1
d_gene: -
v_gene: TRBV5-5
abundance: -
CDR3aa: CASSLALWGEQFF
CDR3nt: TGTGCCAGCAGCTTGGCCTTGTGGGGGGAGCAGTTCTTC

j_gene: TRBJ2-7
d_gene: -
v_gene: TRBV7-9
abundance: -
CDR3aa: CASSPSSYEQYF
CDR3nt: TGTGCCAGCAGCCCTAGCTCCTACGAGCAGTACTTC

j_gene: TRBJ2-7
d_gene: -
v_gene: TRBV7-9
abundance: once
CDR3aa: CASSLRFPLEQYF
CDR3nt: TGTGCCAGCAGCTTACGGTTCCCCCTCGAGCAGTACTTC

j_gene: TRBJ2-5
d_gene: -
v_gene: TRBV7-9
abundance: -
CDR3aa: CASSFSSETQYF
CDR3nt: TGTGCCAGCAGCTTTAGTTCAGAGACCCAGTACTTC

j_gene: TRBJ2-7
d_gene: TRBD1
v_gene: TRBV7-6
abundance: -
CDR3aa: CASSFDLRGTGSPYEQYF
CDR3nt: TGTGCCAGCAGCTTCGACTTACGTGGGACAGGCTCTCCCTACGAGCAGTACTTC

j_gene: TRBJ1-3
d_gene: -
v_gene: TRBV5-5
abundance: -
CDR3aa: CASSSKNNTIYF
CDR3nt: TGTGCCAGCAGCTCAAAGAACAACACCATATATTTT

j_gene: TRBJ2-7
d_gene: -
v_gene: TRBV7-2
abundance: -
CDR3aa: CASSNAGYEQYF
CDR3nt: TGTGCCAGCAGCAATGCCGGCTACGAGCAGTACTTC

j_gene: TRBJ2-1
d_gene: TRBD2
v_gene: TRBV19
abundance: -
CDR3aa: CASSPPGLAGYNEQFF
CDR3nt: TGTGCCAGTAGTCCCCCGGGACTAGCGGGGTACAATGAGCAGTTCTTC